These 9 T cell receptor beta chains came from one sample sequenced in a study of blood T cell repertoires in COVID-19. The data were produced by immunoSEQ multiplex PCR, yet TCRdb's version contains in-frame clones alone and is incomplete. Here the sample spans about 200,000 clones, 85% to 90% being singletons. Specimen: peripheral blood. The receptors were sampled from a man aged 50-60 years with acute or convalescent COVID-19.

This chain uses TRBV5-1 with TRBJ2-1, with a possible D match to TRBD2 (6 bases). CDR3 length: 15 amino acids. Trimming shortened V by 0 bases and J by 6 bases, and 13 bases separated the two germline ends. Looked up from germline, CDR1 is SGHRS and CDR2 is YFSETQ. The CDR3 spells CASSLELARGNEQFF. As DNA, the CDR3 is TGCGCCAGCAGCTTGGAACTAGCTCGAGGCAATGAGCAGTTCTTC.

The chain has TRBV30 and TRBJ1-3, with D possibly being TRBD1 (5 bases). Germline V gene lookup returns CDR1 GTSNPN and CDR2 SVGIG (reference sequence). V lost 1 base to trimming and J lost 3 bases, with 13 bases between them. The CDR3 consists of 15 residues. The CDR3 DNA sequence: TGTGCCTGGAGTGGGCAGGGAGGTGGTGGAAACACCATATATTTT. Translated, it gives CAWSGQGGGGNTIYF.

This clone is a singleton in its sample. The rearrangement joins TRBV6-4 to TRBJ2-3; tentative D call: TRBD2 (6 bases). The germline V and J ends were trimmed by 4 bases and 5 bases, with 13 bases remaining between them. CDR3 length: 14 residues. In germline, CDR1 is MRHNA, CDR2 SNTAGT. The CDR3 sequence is CASSVSSEIDTQYF. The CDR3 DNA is TGTGCCAGCAGTGTTTCTAGCGAGATAGATACGCAGTATTTT.

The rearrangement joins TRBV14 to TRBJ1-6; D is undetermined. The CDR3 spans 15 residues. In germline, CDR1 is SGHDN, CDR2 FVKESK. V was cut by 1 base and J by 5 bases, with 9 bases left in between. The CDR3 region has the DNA TGTGCCAGCAGCCAAGGGCGGGGAAATAATTCACCCCTCCACTTT. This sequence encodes CASSQGRGNNSPLHF.

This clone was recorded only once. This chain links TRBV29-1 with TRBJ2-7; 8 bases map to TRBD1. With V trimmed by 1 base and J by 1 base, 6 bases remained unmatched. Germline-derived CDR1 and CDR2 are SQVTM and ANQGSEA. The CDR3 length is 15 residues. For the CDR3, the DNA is TGCAGCGTTGAAGCCGGGACAGGATTATCCTACGAGCAGTACTTC. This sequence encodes CSVEAGTGLSYEQYF.

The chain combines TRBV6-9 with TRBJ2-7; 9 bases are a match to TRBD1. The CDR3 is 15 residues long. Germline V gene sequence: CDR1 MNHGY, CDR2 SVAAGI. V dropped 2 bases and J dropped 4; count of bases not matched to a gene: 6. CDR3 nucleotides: TGTGCCAGCAGTTATCCGGGACAGGGATCTTACGAGCAGTACTTC. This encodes CASSYPGQGSYEQYF.

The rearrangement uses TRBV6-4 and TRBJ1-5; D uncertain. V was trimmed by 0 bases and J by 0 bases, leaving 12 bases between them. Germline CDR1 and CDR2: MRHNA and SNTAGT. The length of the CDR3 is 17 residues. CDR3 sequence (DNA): TGTGCCAGCAGTGACTCGAGCACTCTGTATAGCAATCAGCCCCAGCATTTT. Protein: CASSDSSTLYSNQPQHF.

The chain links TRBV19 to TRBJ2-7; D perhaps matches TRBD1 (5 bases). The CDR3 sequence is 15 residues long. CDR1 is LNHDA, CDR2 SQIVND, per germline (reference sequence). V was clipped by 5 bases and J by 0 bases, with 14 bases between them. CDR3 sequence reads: CASSWAGFPSYEQYF. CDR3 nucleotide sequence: TGTGCCAGTAGTTGGGCAGGGTTTCCCTCCTACGAGCAGTACTTC.

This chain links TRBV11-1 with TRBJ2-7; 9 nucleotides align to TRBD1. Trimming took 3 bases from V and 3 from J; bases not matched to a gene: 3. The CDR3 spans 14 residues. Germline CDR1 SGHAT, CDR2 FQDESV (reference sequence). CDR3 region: CASSFDRGIYEQYF. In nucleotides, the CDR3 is TGTGCCAGCAGCTTCGACAGGGGGATCTACGAGCAGTACTTC.